Listed here are 5 T cell receptor beta chains from one sample, sequenced in a study of blood T cell repertoires in COVID-19. Only in-frame clones appear in the TCRdb table, and some are missing; sequencing was by immunoSEQ multiplex PCR. The sample includes approximately 20,000 clones, approximately 88% of them seen just once. Sequencing was performed on peripheral blood. The receptors were sampled from a human donor in a cohort sampled during active COVID-19.

The rearrangement links TRBV28 to TRBJ2-6; unclear D gene. The CDR3 is 15 residues long. CDR1 and CDR2 (germline): MDHEN, SYDVKM. The ends were cut back, 3 bases at V and 0 bases at J, with 6 bases in the middle. DNA of the CDR3: TGTGCCAGCAGTTTCTGGGCCTCTGGGGCCAACGTCCTGACTTTC. As protein: CASSFWASGANVLTF.

This clone occurred a few times. The chain has TRBV4-1 and TRBJ1-1; D is undetermined. Trimming stripped 3 bases from V and 4 bases from J, with 6 bases between. The CDR3 spans 12 residues. Germline CDR1 is MGHRA and CDR2 is YSYEKL. CDR3 sequence: CASSHESTEAFF. The CDR3 nucleotides read TGCGCCAGCAGCCACGAGAGCACTGAAGCTTTCTTT.

The chain combines TRBV2 with TRBJ1-2; D unresolved. V was pared by 0 bases and J by 5 bases, with 13 bases between. CDR1 is SNHLY, CDR2 FYNNEI, per germline. The CDR3 has 15 amino acids. The CDR3 sequence: CASSEARATPYGYTF. CDR3 coding DNA: TGTGCCAGCAGTGAAGCTCGAGCGACGCCTTATGGCTACACCTTC.

This clone was counted a single time. The CDR3 is CASSEAQGRGEETQYF. The CDR3 nucleotides read TGTGCCAGCAGTGAAGCGCAGGGCAGGGGCGAAGAGACCCAGTACTTC. V and J are TRBV2 and TRBJ2-5, with TRBD1 as a possible D gene (6 bases). The CDR3 consists of 16 residues. Per germline, CDR1 SNHLY and CDR2 FYNNEI. Trimming removed 0 bases from V and 3 bases from J, with 14 bases in between.

The chain is built from TRBV5-6 and TRBJ1-5, with D maybe TRBD1 (6 bases). The V end was cut by 2 bases, the J end by 7 bases, with 16 bases between. CDR3 length equals 15 residues. CDR1 is SGHDT, CDR2 YYEEEE, per germline. As DNA, the CDR3 is TGTGCCAGCAGCTTAAAGGGGGGAGGGGGACAGCCCCAGCATTTT. This sequence encodes CASSLKGGGGQPQHF.